This TCR beta chain was identified during a study of T cell repertoires in cytomegalovirus infection. Findings and limits, study-wide: Ex vivo responses were dominated by HLA-C-restricted CMV-specific TCR beta clonotypes.

This clonotype has at least ten counts. Its target is unknown. V shed 4 bases and J shed 4 bases, with 15 bases lying between them. Germline assignment: CDR1 KGHDR and CDR2 SFDVKD. CDR3 size: 15 residues. TCRdb analysed the reads with MiXCR anew, one entry per CDR3 protein. Among fewer than 550,000 distinct CDR3 sequences listed, 15% to 20% were seen once. The material sequenced was CD8+ T cells from PBMCs. This clonotype originated in a human donor in good health (CMV status not recorded). Some clones in this sample may be carry-over from other donors' samples. The V gene is TRBV24-1, the J gene TRBJ1-2, with a tentative D call TRBD1 (6 bases). CDR3 sequence reads: CATSETQGSRYGYTF. CDR3 in DNA: TGTGCCACCAGTGAGACACAGGGATCCCGCTATGGCTACACCTTC.